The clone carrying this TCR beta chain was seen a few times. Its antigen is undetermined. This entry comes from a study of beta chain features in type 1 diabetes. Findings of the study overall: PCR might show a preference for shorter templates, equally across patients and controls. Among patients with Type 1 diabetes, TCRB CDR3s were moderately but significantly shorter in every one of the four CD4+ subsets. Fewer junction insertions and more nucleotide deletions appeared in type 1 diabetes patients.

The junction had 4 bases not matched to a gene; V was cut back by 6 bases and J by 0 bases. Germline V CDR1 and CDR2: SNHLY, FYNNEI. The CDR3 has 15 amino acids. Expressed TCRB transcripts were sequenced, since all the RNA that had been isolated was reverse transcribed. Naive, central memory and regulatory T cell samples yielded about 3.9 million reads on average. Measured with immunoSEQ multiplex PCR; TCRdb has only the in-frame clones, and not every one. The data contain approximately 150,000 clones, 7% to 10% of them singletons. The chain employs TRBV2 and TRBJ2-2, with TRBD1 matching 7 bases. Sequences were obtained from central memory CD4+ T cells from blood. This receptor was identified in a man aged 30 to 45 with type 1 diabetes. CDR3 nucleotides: TGTGCCAGCAGGCCGGGACAGTCGAACACCGGGGAGCTGTTTTTT. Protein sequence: CASRPGQSNTGELFF.